This is a list of T cell receptor beta chains from one sample in a study of neoadjuvant anti-PD-1 for oral cavity cancer. Some clones are missing from TCRdb's copy, which holds only in-frame ones; the method was immunoSEQ multiplex PCR. Of 35,000 to 50,000 clones listed, about 77% were seen once; the top ten hold roughly 4.9%. The sequences come from PBMCs, collected after nivolumab (anti-PD-1) treatment. The receptors were sampled from a person aged 35-79 years with oral cavity squamous cell carcinoma. Each CDR3 is given with its conserved first and last residue. Fields, in order: V gene, J gene, CDR3 length, D gene, CDR3 DNA, CDR3 protein. The D gene is left open where the match is weak.

>TRBV11-2|TRBJ2-4|14|TRBD2
TGTGCCAGCAGCTTAGGTGTCGGGGGGGTCATTCAGTACTTC
CASSLGVGGVIQYF
>TRBV4-1|TRBJ1-6|16|TRBD1
TGCGCCAGCAGCCATCCTAAGGGACAGGGGGGTTCACCCCTCCACTTT
CASSHPKGQGGSPLHF
>TRBV7-8|TRBJ1-1|15|NA
TGTGCCAGCAGCTTCCGAGGGGGGTTGAACACTGAAGCTTTCTTT
CASSFRGGLNTEAFF
>TRBV19|TRBJ2-5|20|TRBD1
TGTGCCAGTAGTACTTTAACCCCGGGACAGGGGAGGGGGATTCAAGAGACCCAGTACTTC
CASSTLTPGQGRGIQETQYF
>TRBV5-4|TRBJ2-1|12|NA
TGTGCCAGCAGCTTGAACTACAATGAGCAGTTCTTC
CASSLNYNEQFF
>TRBV27|TRBJ2-1|16|NA
TGTGCCAGCAGTTTATCCCGGGGTACCTCCTACAATGAGCAGTTCTTC
CASSLSRGTSYNEQFF
>TRBV7-2|TRBJ2-1|16|TRBD2
TGTGCCAGCAGCCGTCCCGGGACTAGGGGCACATCCGAGCAGTTCTTC
CASSRPGTRGTSEQFF
>TRBV10-3|TRBJ2-7|12|NA
TGTGCCACCCGAGCTGGGGAGTACGAGCAGTACTTC
CATRAGEYEQYF
>TRBV5-1|TRBJ2-3|17|TRBD2
TGCGCCAGCAGCTTGGGTTTGCGGGGGGGCGTATCAGATACGCAGTATTTT
CASSLGLRGGVSDTQYF
>TRBV19|TRBJ2-1|14|TRBD1
TGTGCCAGTAGTATCACAGGGGGCTTCAATGAGCAGTTCTTC
CASSITGGFNEQFF
>TRBV30|TRBJ1-1|13|NA
TGTGCCTGGGCCCAGGGAATGAACACTGAAGCTTTCTTT
CAWAQGMNTEAFF
>TRBV14|TRBJ1-1|18|NA
TGTGCCAGCAGCCAAGCCCCATTCCCGGGACTCTGGAACACTGAAGCTTTCTTT
CASSQAPFPGLWNTEAFF
>TRBV19|TRBJ2-2|14|TRBD1
TGTGCCAGCCGACAGGGGGCGAGCACCGGGGAGCTGTTTTTT
CASRQGASTGELFF
>TRBV6-5|TRBJ2-7|14|NA
TGTGCCAGCAGCTTTGGGACGGTAAACTACGAGCAGTACTTC
CASSFGTVNYEQYF
>TRBV2|TRBJ2-1|17|TRBD2
TGTGCCAGCAGTTCCGGGGGACTAGCGGGGGGATACAATGAGCAGTTCTTC
CASSSGGLAGGYNEQFF
>TRBV11-2|TRBJ1-6|13|NA
TGTGCCAGCAGCTCCTCCTATAATTCACCCCTCCACTTT
CASSSSYNSPLHF
>TRBV27|TRBJ1-4|18|NA
TGTGCCAGCAGTTCCACGTACGTCACTCTCGGGGCTAATGAAAAACTGTTTTTT
CASSSTYVTLGANEKLFF